A single sample is the source of the 32 T cell receptor beta chains below, sequenced in a study of patients and donors after allogeneic stem cell transplantation. From the RT-PCR reads, TCRdb called clonotypes with MiXCR, one entry per CDR3 protein. This table holds more than 55,000 distinct CDR3 sequences, 13% found once. Specimen: blood, either unsorted or a sorted T cell fraction (not recorded which). The receptors derive from a human donor who was either an allogeneic HSCT recipient or a stem cell or donor lymphocyte infusion donor (not recorded which). It is not recorded whose cells these are; they may come from a transplant donor.

The V call is TRBV29-1, the J call TRBJ2-4; 7 bases fit TRBD1. V lost 7 bases, J lost 1 base, and 4 bases stayed unmatched. Germline loops: CDR1 SQVTM, CDR2 ANQGSEA. The CDR3 extends over 13 amino acids. The CDR3 sequence is CSAEQGAKNIQYF. The CDR3 coding sequence is TGCAGCGCCGAACAGGGGGCCAAAAACATTCAGTACTTC.

A single count supports this clonotype. CDR3 sequence (DNA): TGTGCCAGCAGTTCTTTGGGTTCTAGCGGGAGTGTCATAAATACGCAGTATTTT. Encoded protein: CASSSLGSSGSVINTQYF. The rearrangement joins TRBV27 to TRBJ2-3, with 10 bases fitting TRBD2. J was trimmed by 7 bases and V by 4 bases; bases with no gene match: 17. Germline-derived CDR1 and CDR2 are MNHEY and SMNVEV (reference sequence). The CDR3 covers 18 residues.

This clonotype was seen only a few times. The rearrangement links TRBV29-1 to TRBJ2-5, with TRBD1 identical over 7 bases. The junction had 4 bases not matched to a gene; V was cut back by 6 bases and J by 0 bases. Looked up from germline, CDR1 is SQVTM and CDR2 is ANQGSEA. The length of the CDR3 is 13 residues. The CDR3 DNA follows: TGCAGCGTGTTAGGACAGGACCAAGAGACCCAGTACTTC. It translates to CSVLGQDQETQYF. Complete variable domain (other parts from reference TRBV29-1 and TRBJ2-5): SAVISQKPSRDICQRGTSLTIQCQVDSQVTMMFWYRQQPGQSLTLIATANQGSEATYESGFVIDKFPISRPNLTFSTLTVSNMSPEDSSIYLCSVLGQDQETQYFGPGTRLLVL.

This clonotype occurred a few times. The chain couples TRBV19 to TRBJ1-2; a possible D gene is TRBD1 (5 bases). The V gene's germline CDR1 is LNHDA and CDR2 SQIVND (reference sequence). There are 12 residues in the CDR3. V was clipped by 0 bases and J by 14 bases, with 13 bases between them. Written as DNA, the CDR3 is TGTGCCAGTAGTATAGACCCATGGGGCAAAACCTTC. It codes for CASSIDPWGKTF.

The J gene is TRBJ2-1, the V gene TRBV13; D is perhaps TRBD2 (7 bases). The V and J ends lost 5 bases and 3 bases respectively, with 11 bases between them. This CDR3 has 14 residues. Germline assignment: CDR1 PRHDT and CDR2 FYEKMQ (reference sequence). In DNA, the CDR3 is TGTGCCAGCAGCAGGGGGGACTACTACAATGAGCAGTTCTTC. This sequence encodes CASSRGDYYNEQFF.

This clonotype was counted only a few times. The rearrangement uses TRBV29-1 and TRBJ1-1, with TRBD1 as a possible D gene (5 bases). Germline loops: CDR1 SQVTM, CDR2 ANQGSEA. V was cut by 7 bases and J by 1 base, with 10 bases left in between. The CDR3 totals 12 residues. The CDR3 region has the DNA TGCAGCGGGACCAGGGAGAACACTGAAGCTTTCTTT. Its protein is CSGTRENTEAFF.

The table lists this clonotype with many counts. The CDR3 DNA sequence: TGTGCCAGCACTACACCGGGCTATTTCAACACTGAAGCTTTCTTT. Translated, it gives CASTTPGYFNTEAFF. The chain has TRBV12-3 or TRBV12-4 and TRBJ1-1; D unclear. CDR3 size: 15 residues. V was pared by 7 bases and J by 2 bases, with 17 bases between.

There are many counts of this clonotype. The gene calls are TRBV6-4 and TRBJ1-1, with 9 positions matching TRBD1. This CDR3 region has 14 residues. CDR1 and CDR2 (germline): MRHNA, SNTAGT. The trim removed 11 bases at V and 4 bases at J, leaving 11 bases unmatched. Written as DNA, the CDR3 is TGTGCCGGTCTACTAACGGGACAGGGCACTGAAGCTTTCTTT. It specifies CAGLLTGQGTEAFF.

This clonotype was recorded a few times. V gene TRBV21-1 combines with J gene TRBJ2-7; TRBD2 is taken as the D call from the table, unchecked against the DNA. TRBV21-1 is termed a pseudogene. There are 16 residues in the CDR3. The CDR3 nucleotides are TGTGCCAGCAGCAAAGAGGCGTGGCTAGTGAGGTACGAGCAGTACTTC. Its protein is CASSKEAWLVRYEQYF.

This clonotype was found a few times. The chain employs TRBV19 and TRBJ2-1; D uncertain. The germline V gene has CDR1 LNHDA and CDR2 SQIVND (reference sequence). V lost 1 base to trimming and J lost 4 bases, with 5 bases between them. The CDR3 is made up of 13 amino acids. CDR3 in amino acids: CASSIAGYNEQFF. CDR3 in DNA: TGTGCCAGTAGTATAGCCGGATACAATGAGCAGTTCTTC.

As regards this clonotype: A read error may explain this, as a much larger clone is one base away. CDR3 DNA sequence: TGTGCCAGCAGCTTTTCAGGGTCGAGCAATCAGCCCAAGCATTTT. Its translation is CASSFSGSSNQPKHF. V and J are TRBV7-2 and TRBJ1-5; D is possibly TRBD1 (5 bases). The germline CDR1 and CDR2 sequences are SGHTA and FQGNSA. The CDR3 spans 15 residues. The entire variable domain, with the rest obtained from reference TRBV7-2 and TRBJ1-5, is as follows: GAGVSQSPSNKVTEKGKDVELRCDPISGHTALYWYRQSLGQGLEFLIYFQGNSAPDKSGLPSDRFSAERTGGSVSTLTIQRTQQEDSAVYLCASSFSGSSNQPKHFGDGTRLSIL.

This clonotype was picked up many times. This chain connects TRBV21-1 to TRBJ1-2. TRBV21-1 is shown as a pseudogene. This CDR3 has 16 amino acids. CDR3 nucleotide sequence: TGTGCCAGCAGCAAAGCGCTTTCGGGCCACCTCTATGGCTACACCTTC. Its protein is CASSKALSGHLYGYTF.

This chain joins TRBV24-1 and TRBJ2-1, with 7 bases matching TRBD2. Germline V gives CDR1 KGHDR, CDR2 SFDVKD. CDR3 length equals 15 residues. V lost 9 bases and J lost 2; bases outside the gene matches: 9. CDR3 amino acids: CATFPAGEAYNEQFF. The DNA for the CDR3 is TGTGCCACCTTTCCTGCGGGAGAGGCCTACAATGAGCAGTTCTTC.

The V and J genes are TRBV12-3 or TRBV12-4 and TRBJ2-7; maybe TRBD2 (6 bases). The V and J ends lost 6 bases and 6 bases respectively, with 18 bases between them. The CDR3 consists of 14 residues. DNA of the CDR3: TGTGCCAGCAGCCCCCTTGGCCCCGGGGGCGAGCAGTACTTC. Translation: CASSPLGPGGEQYF.

This clonotype was found once. This may come from a read error, since a much larger clone is one base off. The rearrangement links TRBV5-1 to TRBJ1-5; D is possibly TRBD1 (5 bases). The CDR3 runs to 17 residues. Germline CDR1 SGHRS, CDR2 YFSETQ. CDR3 coding DNA: TGCGCCATCAGCCTCCTACCCGGGGCGTATAGCAATCAGCCCCAGCATTTT. Translation: CAISLLPGAYSNQPQHF.

This clonotype qualifies as medium-sized. The V call is TRBV20-1, the J call TRBJ2-4, with D uncertain. The CDR3 contains 10 residues. Per the germline V gene, CDR1 is DFQATT and CDR2 is SNEGSKA (reference sequence). The V and J ends lost 0 bases and 8 bases respectively, with 2 bases between them. The CDR3 here is CSARDHIQYF. The CDR3 bases are TGCAGTGCTAGAGATCACATTCAGTACTTC.

In its sample, this clonotype was seen a few times. The chain has TRBV24-1 and TRBJ1-4; D might be TRBD1 (5 bases). CDR1 is KGHDR, CDR2 SFDVKD, per germline. V was pared by 0 bases and J by 8 bases, with 15 bases between. The CDR3 contains 16 residues. CDR3 bases: TGTGCCACCAGTGATTTGGTTGTGGGGGGAGGAGAAAAACTGTTTTTT. This encodes CATSDLVVGGGEKLFF.

This clonotype was seen a few times. J is TRBJ2-7 and V is TRBV13; a possible D gene is TRBD1 (5 bases). Germline CDR1 reads PRHDT; CDR2 reads FYEKMQ (reference sequence). The CDR3 is 15 amino acids. V shed 1 base and J shed 1 base, with 11 bases lying between them. The CDR3 region is CASSLAEQASYEQYF. CDR3 nucleotides: TGTGCCAGCAGCTTAGCAGAACAGGCGTCCTACGAGCAGTACTTC.

The chain carries TRBV2 and TRBJ2-7; 8 bases align to TRBD2. Germline assignment: CDR1 SNHLY and CDR2 FYNNEI. Trimming at V came to 1 base and at J to 3 bases, leaving 8 bases not matched to a gene. The CDR3 spans 16 residues. CDR3 residues: CASSEVRSGSGYEQYF. CDR3 nucleotides: TGTGCCAGCAGTGAAGTGCGGAGCGGGAGTGGCTACGAGCAGTACTTC.

This clonotype was detected ten times or more. The chain links TRBV5-4 to TRBJ2-1, with D maybe TRBD1 (6 bases). The CDR3 spans 13 residues. Germline-derived CDR1 and CDR2 are SGHNT and YYREEE (reference sequence). The CDR3 DNA follows: TGTGCAATGTGGCGGGTCCAGGGGAATGAGCAGTTCTTC. Protein sequence: CAMWRVQGNEQFF. Full variable domain (rest looked up from reference TRBV5-4 and TRBJ2-1): ETGVTQSPTHLIKTRGQQVTLRCSSQSGHNTVSWYQQALGQGPQFIFQYYREEENGRGNFPPRFSGLQFPNYSSELNVNALELDDSALYLCAMWRVQGNEQFFGPGTRLTVL.

CDR3 sequence (DNA): TGTGCCAGCAGCTTGGGGGGTGGAGAGAACACTGAAGCTTTCTTT. Translated: CASSLGGGENTEAFF. This chain connects TRBV5-4 to TRBJ1-1; D is undetermined. The CDR3 runs 15 residues. V was cut by 0 bases and J by 1 base, with 10 bases left in between. The germline CDR1 and CDR2 sequences are SGHNT and YYREEE (reference sequence).

The V call is TRBV7-6, the J call TRBJ1-4; D call uncertain. This CDR3 contains 18 residues. The germline V and J ends were trimmed by 0 bases and 0 bases, with 14 bases remaining between them. Germline V gene lookup returns CDR1 SGHVS and CDR2 FNYEAQ. CDR3 nucleotides: TGTGCCAGCAGCTTAGCCGCCAACCGGGATCCAACTAATGAAAAACTGTTTTTT. This sequence encodes CASSLAANRDPTNEKLFF.

This clonotype occurred a few times. Sequence at one end of the junction differs from germline and may be a read error. V gene TRBV7-7 combines with J gene TRBJ1-4; no reliable D call. This CDR3 is built from 13 residues. CDR1 SSHAT and CDR2 FNYEAQ come from the germline V gene (reference sequence). The CDR3 region is CASSLRANEKLFF. In nucleotides, the CDR3 is TGTGCTAGCAGCTTGAGAGCTAATGAAAAACTGTTTTTT.

The DNA of the CDR3 is TGTGCCAGCAGTTTATACTTGTACCAAGAGACCCAGTACTTC. Residues: CASSLYLYQETQYF. V gene TRBV27 combines with J gene TRBJ2-5; D unresolved. The V end lost 1 base, the J end lost 0 bases, and 6 bases lay between the germline ends. The CDR3 loop spans 14 amino acids. Germline lookup yields CDR1 MNHEY and CDR2 SMNVEV (reference sequence).

The gene calls are TRBV4-2 and TRBJ2-7; maybe TRBD2 (7 bases). The CDR3 loop spans 16 amino acids. The V end was cut by 0 bases, the J end by 3 bases, with 15 bases between. The germline V gene has CDR1 LGHNA and CDR2 YNFKEQ. The CDR3 here is CASSQDFGGGGYEQYF. CDR3 DNA sequence: TGTGCCAGCAGCCAAGATTTTGGGGGAGGGGGCTACGAGCAGTACTTC.

There are a few counts of this clonotype. This chain links TRBV12-3 or TRBV12-4 with TRBJ2-5; 9 bases align to TRBD2. This CDR3 has 13 amino acids. V lost 7 bases to trimming and J lost 2 bases; unmatched junction nucleotides: 2. CDR3 DNA: TGTGCCAGCACAACTAGCGGGCAAGAGACCCAGTACTTC. This translates into CASTTSGQETQYF.

The chain carries TRBV10-3 and TRBJ2-7; TRBD1 agrees at 8 bases. The CDR3 spans 14 residues. Germline V gives CDR1 ENHRY, CDR2 SYGVKD. The trim removed 4 bases at V and 1 base at J, leaving 3 bases unmatched. CDR3 amino acids: CAISADRGSYEQYF. The CDR3, as DNA: TGTGCCATCAGTGCCGACAGGGGTTCCTACGAGCAGTACTTC.

This clonotype was seen repeatedly, ten times or more. This rearrangement joins TRBV29-1 to TRBJ2-7; 8 nucleotides match TRBD1. Germline V lookup: CDR1 SQVTM, CDR2 ANQGSEA. V lost 4 bases to trimming and J lost 5 bases; unmatched junction nucleotides: 10. The CDR3 totals 14 residues. CDR3 bases: TGCAGCGTTGTTAGGGGACAGGCTTTCGACGAGCAGTACTTC. It encodes CSVVRGQAFDEQYF.

V gene TRBV29-1 combines with J gene TRBJ1-2; D perhaps matches TRBD1 (6 bases). The CDR3 spans 13 residues. Germline CDR1 and CDR2: SQVTM and ANQGSEA. V shed 4 bases and J shed 1 base, with 10 bases lying between them. CDR3 nucleotides: TGCAGCGTTGCAGGGGCTAGTAACTATGGCTACACCTTC. Amino acids: CSVAGASNYGYTF.

This clonotype was seen ten or more times. The V gene is TRBV7-8, the J gene TRBJ2-5; D uncertain. Germline assignment: CDR1 SGHVS and CDR2 FQNEAQ. The CDR3 spans 11 residues. V gave up 5 bases and J gave up 4 bases, with 5 bases separating them. CDR3: CASSTRETQYF. In DNA form, the CDR3 reads TGTGCCAGCAGCACCCGAGAGACCCAGTACTTC.

The gene calls are TRBV20-1 and TRBJ2-7; a weak D match, TRBD2 (6 bases). This CDR3 is 15 amino acids long. Looked up from germline, CDR1 is DFQATT and CDR2 is SNEGSKA (reference sequence). Trimming took off 3 bases at V and 0 bases at J, with 15 bases between the two ends. CDR3 in amino acids: CSASGVVGSSYEQYF. CDR3 sequence (DNA): TGCAGTGCTAGTGGGGTAGTCGGGAGCTCCTACGAGCAGTACTTC.

This clonotype appeared many times. CDR3 amino acids: CASSLGEGGQPQHF. CDR3 sequence (DNA): TGTGCCAGCAGTTTGGGGGAGGGGGGTCAGCCCCAGCATTTT. The chain has TRBV12-3 or TRBV12-4 and TRBJ1-5, with D tentatively TRBD1 (6 bases). The length of the CDR3 is 14 residues. The V end was cut by 3 bases, the J end by 6 bases, with 12 bases between.